These 2 T cell receptor beta chains were all obtained from the same sample, sequenced in a study of T cells after yellow fever vaccination. MiXCR, applied by TCRdb to the 5' RACE reads, yields one record per CDR3 protein. The table includes around 310,000 distinct CDR3 sequences, roughly 8.7% detected once. The sample here was PBMCs, taken on the day of the first yellow fever vaccination. These receptors were obtained from a man between 18 and 35 years old who received the YFV17D yellow fever vaccine.

The chain carries TRBV12-3 or TRBV12-4 and TRBJ2-3, with D hard to call. V lost 6 bases to trimming and J lost 4 bases, with 8 bases between them. This CDR3 has 12 residues. The CDR3 DNA sequence: TGTGCCAGCAGGCGCTTCTCAGATACGCAGTATTTT. Protein sequence: CASRRFSDTQYF.

This clonotype was picked up a small number of times. The J gene is TRBJ2-7, the V gene TRBV28, with 9 nucleotides matching TRBD1. V trimming: 6 bases; J trimming: 4 bases; junction bases outside the gene matches: 7. The CDR3 spans 14 residues. CDR1 is MDHEN and CDR2 is SYDVKM in the germline V gene. The CDR3 here is CASRPGTGKYEQYF. CDR3 bases: TGTGCCAGCAGGCCCGGGACAGGGAAGTACGAGCAGTACTTC.